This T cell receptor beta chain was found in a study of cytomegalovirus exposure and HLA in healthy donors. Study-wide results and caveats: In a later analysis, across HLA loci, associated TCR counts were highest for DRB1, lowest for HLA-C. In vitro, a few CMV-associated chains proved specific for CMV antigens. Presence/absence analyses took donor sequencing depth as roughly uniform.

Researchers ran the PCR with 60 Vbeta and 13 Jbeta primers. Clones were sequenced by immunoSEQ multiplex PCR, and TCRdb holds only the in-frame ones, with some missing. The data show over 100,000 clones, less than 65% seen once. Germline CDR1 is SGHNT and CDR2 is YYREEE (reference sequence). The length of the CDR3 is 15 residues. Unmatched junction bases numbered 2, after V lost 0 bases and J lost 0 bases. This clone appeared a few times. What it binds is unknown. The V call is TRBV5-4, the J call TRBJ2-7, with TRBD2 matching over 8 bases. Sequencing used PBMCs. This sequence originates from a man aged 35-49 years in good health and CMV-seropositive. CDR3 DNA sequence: TGTGCCAGCAGCTTGGAACTAGCGGTCTCCTACGAGCAGTACTTC. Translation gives CASSLELAVSYEQYF.